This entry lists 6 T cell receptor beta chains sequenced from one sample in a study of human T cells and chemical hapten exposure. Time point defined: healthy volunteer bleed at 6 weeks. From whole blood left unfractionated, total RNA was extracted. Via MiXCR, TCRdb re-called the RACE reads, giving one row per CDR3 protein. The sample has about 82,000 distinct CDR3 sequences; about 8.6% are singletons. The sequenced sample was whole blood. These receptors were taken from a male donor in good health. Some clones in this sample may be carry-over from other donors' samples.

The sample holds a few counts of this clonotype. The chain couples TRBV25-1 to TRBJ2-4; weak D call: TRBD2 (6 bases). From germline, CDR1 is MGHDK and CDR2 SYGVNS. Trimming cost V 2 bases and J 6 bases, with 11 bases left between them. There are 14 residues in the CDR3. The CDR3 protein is CASSEERRGNIQYF. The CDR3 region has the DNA TGTGCCAGCAGTGAAGAGCGGCGGGGAAACATTCAGTACTTC.

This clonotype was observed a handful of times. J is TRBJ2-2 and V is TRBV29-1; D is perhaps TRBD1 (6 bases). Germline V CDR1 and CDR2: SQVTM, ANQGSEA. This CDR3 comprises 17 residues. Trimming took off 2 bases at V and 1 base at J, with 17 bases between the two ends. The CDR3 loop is CSVELTQGWKNTGELFF. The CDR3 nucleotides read TGCAGCGTTGAACTTACACAGGGATGGAAGAACACCGGGGAGCTGTTTTTT.

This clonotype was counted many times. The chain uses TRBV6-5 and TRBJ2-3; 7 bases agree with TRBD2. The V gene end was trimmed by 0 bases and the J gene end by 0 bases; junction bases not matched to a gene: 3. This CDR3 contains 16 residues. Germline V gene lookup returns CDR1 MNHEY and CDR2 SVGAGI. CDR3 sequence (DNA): TGTGCCAGCAGTTACTCGAGCGGGACTAGCACAGATACGCAGTATTTT. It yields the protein CASSYSSGTSTDTQYF.

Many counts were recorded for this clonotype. CDR3 DNA: TGTGCCTGGAGTGTACTAGCGGGTACACCCTCCTACAATGAGCAGTTCTTC. Amino acid sequence: CAWSVLAGTPSYNEQFF. The V and J genes are TRBV30 and TRBJ2-1, with 9 bases identical to TRBD2. Germline assignment: CDR1 GTSNPN and CDR2 SVGIG (reference sequence). With V trimmed by 0 bases and J by 0 bases, 6 bases remained unmatched. CDR3 length: 17 residues.

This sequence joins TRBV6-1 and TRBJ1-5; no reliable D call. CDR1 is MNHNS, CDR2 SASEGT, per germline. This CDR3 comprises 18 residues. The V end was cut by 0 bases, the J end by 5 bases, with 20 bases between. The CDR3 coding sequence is TGTGCCAGCAGTGAAGCGTTTTATGAAAGCCTCCAGGATCAGCCCCAGCATTTT. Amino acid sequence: CASSEAFYESLQDQPQHF.

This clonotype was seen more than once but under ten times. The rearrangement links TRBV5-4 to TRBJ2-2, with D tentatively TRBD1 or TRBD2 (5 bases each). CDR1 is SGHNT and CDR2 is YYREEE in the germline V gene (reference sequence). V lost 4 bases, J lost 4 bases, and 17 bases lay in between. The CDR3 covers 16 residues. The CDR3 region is CASSPGRGALTGELFF. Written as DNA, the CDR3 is TGTGCCAGCAGCCCCGGCCGAGGGGCGCTCACCGGGGAGCTGTTTTTT.